Listed here is a single T cell receptor (beta chain). These data originate in a study of blood T cell repertoires in COVID-19. Across the whole study: The origin of the acute and convalescent COVID-19 samples was the United States, Italy and Spain. Sources were T cells, B-cell-depleted T cells, or PBMCs; the material itself was cDNA or gDNA.

Germline V lookup: CDR1 SGHRS, CDR2 YFSETQ. V was trimmed by 1 base and J by 3 bases, leaving 13 bases between them. The CDR3 has 15 amino acids. Original analysis: From reference gene primer amplification, estimates of nucleated cell counts were derived. Using immunoSEQ multiplex PCR, the repertoire was profiled, and TCRdb retains in-frame clones only, with some absent. V, J and clone size are those of that table, while D and trimming were read from the DNA. Here the sample spans roughly 120,000 clones, roughly nine tenths being singletons. This receptor was identified in a human donor in a cohort sampled during active COVID-19. The chain uses TRBV5-1 and TRBJ1-1, with D perhaps matching TRBD1 (5 bases). Sequencing used peripheral blood. CDR3 bases: TGCGCCAGCAGCTTGTTAACAGGCGCGGACACTGAAGCTTTCTTT. Amino acids: CASSLLTGADTEAFF.